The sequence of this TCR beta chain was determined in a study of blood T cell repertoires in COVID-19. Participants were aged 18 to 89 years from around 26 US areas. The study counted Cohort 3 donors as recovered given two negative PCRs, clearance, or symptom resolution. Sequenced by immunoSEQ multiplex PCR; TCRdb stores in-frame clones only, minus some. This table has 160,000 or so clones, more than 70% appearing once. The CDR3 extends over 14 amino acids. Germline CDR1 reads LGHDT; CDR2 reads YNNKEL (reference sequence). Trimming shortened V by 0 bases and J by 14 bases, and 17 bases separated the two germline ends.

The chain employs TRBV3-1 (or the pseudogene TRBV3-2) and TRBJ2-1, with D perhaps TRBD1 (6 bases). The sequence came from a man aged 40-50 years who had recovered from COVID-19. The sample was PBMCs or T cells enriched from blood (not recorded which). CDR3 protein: CASSQDIVAGVKFF. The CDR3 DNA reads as TGTGCCAGCAGCCAAGATATAGTCGCAGGGGTTAAGTTCTTC.